This T cell receptor (beta chain) was sequenced for a study of shared clonotypes between healthy human individuals. At the level of the study: The cohort had two women and a few men, ages 18 to 49.

The input for sorted-subset replicate PCRs was around 0.2 ug DNA, some 30,000 T cell genomes. Clones were read by immunoSEQ multiplex PCR, and TCRdb kept only the in-frame ones, dropping some. The table includes around 2.5 million clones, approximately 93% detected once. CDR3 size: 16 residues. V trimming: 2 bases; J trimming: 2 bases; junction bases outside the gene matches: 7. Germline V gives CDR1 SGHKS, CDR2 YYEKEE (reference sequence). This chain joins TRBV5-5 and TRBJ2-1; 7 bases align to TRBD2. The specimen was naive CD4+ T cells from PBMCs. Subset: CD45RA+ positively selected. This clonotype was obtained from a young man in good health. Some clones in this sample may be carry-over from other donors' samples. The CDR3 DNA reads as TGTGCCAGCAGCTTCCGACTAGCCACGGCCTACAATGAGCAGTTCTTC. Its protein is CASSFRLATAYNEQFF.